The clone carrying this T cell receptor (beta chain) came up a few times. Its antigen is unidentified. This specimen comes from a study of identical twins. One entry per CDR3 protein, called by TCRdb with MiXCR from the 5' RACE reads. The data hold about 340,000 distinct CDR3 sequences, with around an eighth observed a single time. Looked up from germline, CDR1 is MNHEY and CDR2 is SVGAGI. After removal of 1 base from V and 4 bases from J, the junction contained 4 bases not matched to a gene. The length of the CDR3 is 15 residues. Broader study findings: It was cross-sectional statistical analysis, not following the same donors, that the conclusions relied on.

The same sample was also used in a study of yellow fever vaccine responses in identical twins.

The sequenced sample consisted of CD8+ T cells sorted from blood. This clonotype originated in a woman between 18 and 30 years old in good health. This chain links TRBV6-5 with TRBJ2-1; TRBD1 agrees at 7 bases. As DNA, the CDR3 is TGTGCCAGCAGTTACTATCCAGGGGGATACAATGAGCAGTTCTTC. Translated: CASSYYPGGYNEQFF.